This T cell receptor (beta chain) derives from a study of cytomegalovirus exposure and HLA in healthy donors. In the PCR, 60 Vbeta and 13 Jbeta primers were used. The repertoire was sequenced with immunoSEQ multiplex PCR; TCRdb's copy has only in-frame clones and lacks some. The sample lists about 200,000 clones, approximately 79% occurring once. This clone was counted once. The CDR3 extends over 17 amino acids. Germline V gives CDR1 LNHNV, CDR2 YYDKDF (reference sequence). V shed 0 bases and J 2 bases; nucleotides not matched to a gene: 6. The origin of this receptor is a man in his forties or fifties in good health and CMV-seronegative. The chain recombines TRBV15 with TRBJ2-7, with TRBD2 matching 11 bases. The sample comprised PBMCs. The CDR3 region has the DNA TGTGCCACCAGCAGAGATAGGGTAGCGGGAGGGACCTACGAGCAGTACTTC. Its protein is CATSRDRVAGGTYEQYF. The complete variable domain, with remaining parts taken from reference TRBV15 and TRBJ2-7, reads DAMVIQNPRYQVTQFGKPVTLSCSQTLNHNVMYWYQQKSSQAPKLLFHYYDKDFNNEADTPDNFQSRRPNTSFCFLDIRSPGLGDTAMYLCATSRDRVAGGTYEQYFGPGTRLTVT.